The rows below give T cell receptor beta chains drawn from one sample of a study of spatial heterogeneity in lung cancer. TCRdb used MiXCR to reprocess the 5' RACE reads, holding one entry per CDR3 protein. The table has around 63,000 distinct CDR3 sequences, approximately 6% seen once. Specimen: PBMCs, collected at surgery. Every receptor here comes from a female donor with early-stage non-small cell lung cancer. CDR3s include the opening cysteine and the closing phenylalanine or tryptophan. Each record gives: V gene, CDR3 length, D gene, clone size, J gene, CDR3 DNA, CDR3 protein. The D gene is left open where the match is weak. The size entry is marked missing in some rows and otherwise reads once, few, many or a size class.

TRBV20-1	15	TRBD1	few	TRBJ2-1	TGCAGTGCTAGAGATATACAGGGGACCTACAATGAGCAGTTCTTC	CSARDIQGTYNEQFF
TRBV27	15	TRBD1	few	TRBJ1-4	TGTGCCAGCAGTATAGCCGGGACAGTTTATGAAAAACTGTTTTTT	CASSIAGTVYEKLFF
TRBV29-1	13	NA	many	TRBJ2-2	TGCAGCGTTGAAGTGCGGAACACCGGGGAGCTGTTTTTT	CSVEVRNTGELFF
TRBV20-1	12	NA	many	TRBJ2-7	TGCAGTGCTAGTCTCTCCAGCTACGAGCAGTACTTC	CSASLSSYEQYF
TRBV12-3/TRBV12-4	15	NA	many	TRBJ2-1	TGTGCCAGCAGCCTAGGGGCGGGGGCAGGCAATGAGCAGTTCTTC	CASSLGAGAGNEQFF
TRBV29-1	16	NA	many	TRBJ2-1	TGCAGCGTTGGCCCCTCGCTAGGGCTATTCAACAATGAGCAGTTCTTC	CSVGPSLGLFNNEQFF
TRBV20-1	16	TRBD2	few	TRBJ2-2	TGCAGTGCTAGAGCAGGACTAGCGGGAGTCACCGGGGAGCTGTTTTTT	CSARAGLAGVTGELFF
TRBV7-2	16	TRBD1	few	TRBJ2-2	TGTGCCAGCAGCTCCCACGGGACAGCGAACACCGGGGAGCTGTTTTTT	CASSSHGTANTGELFF
TRBV24-1	16	NA	many	TRBJ2-3	TGTGCCACCAGTGATTGGGCTAGCGGAGGGGGAGATACGCAGTATTTT	CATSDWASGGGDTQYF
TRBV28	14	TRBD1	many	TRBJ1-1	TGTGCCAGCAGGGTGCGACAGGGAGGCACTGAAGCTTTCTTT	CASRVRQGGTEAFF
TRBV29-1	15	TRBD1	many	TRBJ2-5	TGCAGCTCCTCCCCAGGGACAGGGGGTGGGGAGACCCAGTACTTC	CSSSPGTGGGETQYF
TRBV7-2	14	NA	NA	TRBJ2-2	TGTGCCAGCAGCTTAGTTGGCGGAGCCGGGGAGCTGTTTTTT	CASSLVGGAGELFF
TRBV3-1	14	NA	many	TRBJ1-1	TGTGCCAGCAGCCCGACCGGAGCTAACACTGAAGCTTTCTTT	CASSPTGANTEAFF
TRBV28	13	NA	few	TRBJ1-5	TGTGCCAGCAGAACAGGGCCCAATCAGCCCCAGCATTTT	CASRTGPNQPQHF
TRBV12-3/TRBV12-4	15	NA	NA	TRBJ1-1	TGTGCCAGCAGTCCCCACCGGACAGTGAACACTGAAGCTTTCTTT	CASSPHRTVNTEAFF
TRBV6-5	15	NA	NA	TRBJ1-5	TGTGCCAGCAGTTACTCGACCAGGGGTGCCCAGCCCCAGCATTTT	CASSYSTRGAQPQHF
TRBV27	18	TRBD1	NA	TRBJ2-6	TGTGCCAGCAGACTACTAGGACAGGGCTCCTCCGGGGCCAACGTCCTGACTTTC	CASRLLGQGSSGANVLTF
TRBV5-1	15	NA	many	TRBJ2-3	TGCGCCAGCAGCTTGGTAGCGGCTAGCACAGATACGCAGTATTTT	CASSLVAASTDTQYF
TRBV10-3	15	TRBD1	many	TRBJ1-1	TGTGCCATCAGACCCATACAGGGGGCAATATCTGAAGCTTTCTTT	CAIRPIQGAISEAFF
TRBV5-1	15	TRBD2	NA	TRBJ2-7	TGCGCCAGCAGCTGGGGGACTAGCGTAACCTACGAGCAGTACTTC	CASSWGTSVTYEQYF
TRBV9	18	TRBD1	NA	TRBJ1-1	TGTGCCAGCAGCCCACACCTACTTACAGGGGAAGGGGAGACTGAAGCTTTCTTT	CASSPHLLTGEGETEAFF
TRBV7-9	15	TRBD2	few	TRBJ2-3	TGTGCCAGCAGCCCCGGGATAGCGGGTACAGATACGCAGTATTTT	CASSPGIAGTDTQYF
TRBV6-6	15	TRBD1	NA	TRBJ1-6	TGTGCCAGCACCCCGGGACAGACAACTAATTCACCCCTCCACTTT	CASTPGQTTNSPLHF
TRBV11-2	13	NA	few	TRBJ2-3	TGTGCCAGCAGTCCGAACACCCTCGGTACGCAGTATTTT	CASSPNTLGTQYF
TRBV5-6	16	TRBD2	NA	TRBJ2-3	TGTGCCAGCAGCCTCTCAGCGGGAGGGAGGTCAGATACGCAGTATTTT	CASSLSAGGRSDTQYF
TRBV7-2	17	TRBD2	many	TRBJ2-1	TGTGCCAGCAGCCTAGCAGGGACTAGCGGGAGGGCCGCTGAGCAGTTCTTC	CASSLAGTSGRAAEQFF
TRBV5-4	15	TRBD2	NA	TRBJ2-1	TGTGCCAGCAGGCCACTAGCGGGGGGGCGCGATGAGCAGTTCTTC	CASRPLAGGRDEQFF
TRBV5-5	17	NA	many	TRBJ2-3	TGTGCCAGCAGCCCCCACTTGGGCGCGAAGGGCACAGATACGCAGTATTTT	CASSPHLGAKGTDTQYF
TRBV7-2	16	NA	few	TRBJ2-3	TGTGCCAGCAGCTTAGCGGGCCATCCGACTCGGGATACGCAGTATTTT	CASSLAGHPTRDTQYF
TRBV5-1	17	TRBD1	many	TRBJ2-3	TGCGCCAGCAGCTTGGGGACAGGGATAAGGAGCACAGATACGCAGTATTTT	CASSLGTGIRSTDTQYF
TRBV3-1	17	TRBD1	many	TRBJ1-6	TGTGCCAGCAGCCCATTTTCGACAGGGAAGGGCAATTCACCCCTCCACTTT	CASSPFSTGKGNSPLHF
TRBV25-1	15	TRBD1	NA	TRBJ1-5	TGTGCCAGCGGGGACAGGGTGAAGGGGAATCAGCCCCAGCATTTT	CASGDRVKGNQPQHF
TRBV29-1	14	TRBD1	many	TRBJ2-2	TGCAGCGCCGGGAACAGGGGGGACACCGGGGAGCTGTTTTTT	CSAGNRGDTGELFF
TRBV28	16	TRBD1	many	TRBJ1-6	TGTGCCAGCAGGACCGGGACAGGGGGTGTAAATTCACCCCTCCACTTT	CASRTGTGGVNSPLHF
TRBV11-2	15	TRBD1	NA	TRBJ1-1	TGTGCCAGCAGCCAGCTGGGACAGGGGAACACTGAAGCTTTCTTT	CASSQLGQGNTEAFF
TRBV29-1	13	TRBD2	many	TRBJ2-3	TGCAGCGTTAGACTAGCGGGAATAGATACGCAGTATTTT	CSVRLAGIDTQYF
TRBV12-3/TRBV12-4	15	TRBD1	NA	TRBJ1-2	TGTGCCAGCAGTTTAAGCGGGAGACAGGGGTATGGCTACACCTTC	CASSLSGRQGYGYTF
TRBV12-3/TRBV12-4	13	NA	few	TRBJ1-1	TGTGCCAGCAGCCCAGGTGGGAGAACTGAAGCTTTCTTT	CASSPGGRTEAFF
TRBV12-5	14	NA	NA	TRBJ1-5	TGTGCTAGTGGTCGGCCGGGCGACAATCAGCCCCAGCATTTT	CASGRPGDNQPQHF
TRBV6-5	13	NA	NA	TRBJ1-6	TGTGCCAGCAGTTCCCTCAAGGATTCACCCCTCCACTTT	CASSSLKDSPLHF
TRBV5-1	12	NA	NA	TRBJ1-1	TGCGCCAGCAGCTCAGAGTCGGATGAAGCTTTCTTT	CASSSESDEAFF